Listed below are T cell receptor beta chains from one sample, sequenced in a study of blood T cells in healthy people across ages. One entry per CDR3 protein results from TCRdb running MiXCR on the 5' RACE reads. The data contain a few hundred thousand distinct CDR3 sequences, about 25% of them singletons. Material: blood. The receptors come from a woman between 70 and 85 years old in good health. Each CDR3 is given with its conserved first and last residue. D genes are given only for firm matches. Rows may omit the clone size; those that give it use once, few, many or a size class.

V,D,size,J,DNA,CDR3
TRBV27,.,.,TRBJ2-5,TGTGCCAGCAGTGGGAACCGGGACCAAGAGACCCAGTACTTC,CASSGNRDQETQYF
TRBV27,.,few,TRBJ1-1,TGTGCCAGCCGGAAAAATAGGGGTATGGGCACTGAAGCTTTCTTT,CASRKNRGMGTEAFF
TRBV27,.,many,TRBJ2-7,TGTGCCAGCAGTGACCAGACAGGCTACGAGCAGTACTTC,CASSDQTGYEQYF
TRBV18,.,few,TRBJ2-5,TGTGCCAGCTCACCACAGGTAGAAGGGGAGACCCAGTACTTC,CASSPQVEGETQYF
TRBV5-1,TRBD2,few,TRBJ2-2,TGCGCCAGCAGCCTCTTAGCGGGAGCGGTGGCCGGGGAGCTGTTTTTT,CASSLLAGAVAGELFF
TRBV20-1,TRBD1,many,TRBJ2-7,TGCAGTGCCCAGGACAGGGGGCAGGCTAGCGAGCAGTACTTC,CSAQDRGQASEQYF
TRBV7-9,.,few,TRBJ2-2,TGTGCCAGCAGCTTAGTGATCAGTGGGACCGGGGAGCTGTTTTTT,CASSLVISGTGELFF
TRBV25-1,TRBD2,few,TRBJ2-5,TGTGCCAGCTCCAGGACTAGCGGGAGGGCCAGAGAGACCCAGTACTTC,CASSRTSGRARETQYF
TRBV7-2,TRBD1,.,TRBJ1-2,TGTGCCAGCAGCCCCTTAGGACAGGGACGTGGCTACACCTTC,CASSPLGQGRGYTF
TRBV12-3/TRBV12-4,TRBD1,.,TRBJ2-3,TGTGCCAGCAATATCCATCAGGGGGGCACAGATACGCAGTATTTT,CASNIHQGGTDTQYF
TRBV6-5,TRBD2,.,TRBJ2-3,TGTGCCAGCAGTCCTGTGAGCGGGAGTATAGGTACGCAGTATTTT,CASSPVSGSIGTQYF
TRBV4-2,.,many,TRBJ1-2,TGTGCCAGCAGCCAAGAGCTGGGTGGCTACACCTTC,CASSQELGGYTF
TRBV28,.,.,TRBJ2-3,TGTGCCAGCAGCCTTCAGCCTACAGATACGCAGTATTTT,CASSLQPTDTQYF
TRBV28,.,few,TRBJ2-5,TGTGCCAGCATGGACTGGACCCAAGAGACCCAGTACTTC,CASMDWTQETQYF
TRBV4-2,TRBD2,few,TRBJ2-1,TGTGCCAGCAGCCAAGGAGGCAAGCGGGAGAAGAACAATGAGCAGTTCTTC,CASSQGGKREKNNEQFF
TRBV10-3,TRBD2,.,TRBJ2-7,TGTGCCATCAGGGACGGACTAGCGGGAGGGACCGAGCAGTACTTC,CAIRDGLAGGTEQYF
TRBV28,.,few,TRBJ2-5,TGTGCCAGCAGGCATACAGAGGAGACCCAGTACTTC,CASRHTEETQYF
TRBV10-3,.,.,TRBJ2-7,TGTGCCATCAGAGGAGGAGTTTCCTACGAGCAGTACTTC,CAIRGGVSYEQYF
TRBV4-3,TRBD2,.,TRBJ2-6,TGCGCCAGCAGCCAAGATCCTAGCGGGAGCTCTGGGGCCAACGTCCTGACTTTC,CASSQDPSGSSGANVLTF
TRBV29-1,.,.,TRBJ1-2,TGCAGCGTTGAAAAAGGACTCCTAAAGGGCTACACCTTC,CSVEKGLLKGYTF
TRBV7-6,TRBD1,.,TRBJ2-7,TGTGCCAGCAGCTTAGGTTCAAACAGGGGTGGATACGAGCAGTACTTC,CASSLGSNRGGYEQYF
TRBV5-1,.,.,TRBJ2-3,TGCGCCAGCAGCTTAGACAGTAACACAGATACGCAGTATTTT,CASSLDSNTDTQYF
TRBV4-3,TRBD2,many,TRBJ2-5,TGCGCCAGCAGCCAAATGCCCACTAGCGGGGGGGGACAAGAGACCCAGTACTTC,CASSQMPTSGGGQETQYF
TRBV28,.,few,TRBJ2-3,TGTGCCAGCAGTTTAGAGGGGTTCACAGATACGCAGTATTTT,CASSLEGFTDTQYF
TRBV2,TRBD2,few,TRBJ2-7,TGTGCCAGCAGTGATCTCAGCGGGAACCCCTACGAGCAGTACTTC,CASSDLSGNPYEQYF
TRBV24-1,.,many,TRBJ2-3,TGTGCCACCAGTGATTCGCGAAGAGATACGCAGTATTTT,CATSDSRRDTQYF
TRBV10-3,.,.,TRBJ1-6,TGTGCCGTCACCGGGAGCTCCGATTCACCCCTCCACTTT,CAVTGSSDSPLHF
TRBV20-1,TRBD2,few,TRBJ2-6,TGCAGTGCTAGAGGGCTAGCGGGAGTCGACGCCCTGACTTTC,CSARGLAGVDALTF
TRBV11-2,.,.,TRBJ2-2,TGTGCCAGCAGCTTCTTTACAGAGGGGCGCCGGGAGCTGTTTTTT,CASSFFTEGRRELFF
TRBV6-5,TRBD1,few,TRBJ1-1,TGTGCCAGCAGTCACTACAGGGGCGAGAACACTGAAGCTTTCTTT,CASSHYRGENTEAFF
TRBV10-3,.,few,TRBJ2-2,TGTGCCACCTCTGATGCACAGAACACCGGGGAGCTGTTTTTT,CATSDAQNTGELFF
TRBV7-2,.,few,TRBJ2-3,TGTGCCAGCAGCGTCAAGACGGCCCGGGGCACAGATACGCAGTATTTT,CASSVKTARGTDTQYF
TRBV20-1,.,.,TRBJ2-3,TGCAGTGCTAGAGATCCCACCGGGACCAACACAGATACGCAGTATTTT,CSARDPTGTNTDTQYF
TRBV6-6,TRBD1,.,TRBJ2-7,TGTGCCAGCAGTTTGGGGACAGGGGGGCTCGAGCAGTACTTC,CASSLGTGGLEQYF
TRBV20-1,TRBD2,.,TRBJ2-1,TGCAGTGTCGGCGGGAGGGCCGACAATGAGCAGTTCTTC,CSVGGRADNEQFF
TRBV6-6,.,few,TRBJ2-7,TGTGCCAGCAGTTACGGGTCGGCAGGGAAGTACGAGCAGTACTTC,CASSYGSAGKYEQYF
TRBV28,.,few,TRBJ1-2,TGTGCCAGCAGTTTAAACCTTCAGGGAAATGGCTACACCTTC,CASSLNLQGNGYTF
TRBV29-1,TRBD1,once,TRBJ1-5,TGCGGCGTCCCTAGTCGACAGGGAGATCAGCCCCAGCATTTT,CGVPSRQGDQPQHF
TRBV3-1,.,few,TRBJ2-3,TGTGCCAGCAGCCCCGGTGGGGGCGCAGATACGCAGTATTTT,CASSPGGGADTQYF
TRBV3-1,TRBD2,.,TRBJ2-7,TGTGCCAGCAGCTCCCGGGACTACCATACCTACGAGCAGTACTTC,CASSSRDYHTYEQYF
TRBV20-1,.,.,TRBJ2-2,TGCAGTGCTCTGCCGCCGTGGGAGGTGAACACCGGGGAGCTGTTTTTT,CSALPPWEVNTGELFF
TRBV28,.,once,TRBJ1-5,TGTGCCAGCAGTCCCCGATCCCAGCCTCAGCATTTT,CASSPRSQPQHF
TRBV20-1,.,.,TRBJ1-4,TGCAGTGCTACTTCGAACCAGGGCTTGGTACGCGAAAAACTGTTTTTT,CSATSNQGLVREKLFF
TRBV7-9,TRBD1,few,TRBJ2-1,TGTGCCAGCAGCAACGGACAGGGCTTGCGGGGAAATGAGCAGTTCTTC,CASSNGQGLRGNEQFF
TRBV12-3/TRBV12-4,TRBD2,.,TRBJ2-7,TGTGCCAGCAGTAGGCTAGCGGGAGCCGAGCAGTACTTC,CASSRLAGAEQYF
TRBV19,TRBD2,few,TRBJ2-1,TGTGCCAGTAACGCGGGAGGTTCTTACAATGAGCAGTTCTTC,CASNAGGSYNEQFF
TRBV7-9,TRBD2,.,TRBJ2-5,TGTGCCAGCAGCCCGGAGTCTAGCGGGTATGAAGAGACCCAGTACTTC,CASSPESSGYEETQYF
TRBV27,.,few,TRBJ2-1,TGTGCCAGCAGAGCTAGCGTAGACTACAATGAGCAGTTCTTC,CASRASVDYNEQFF
TRBV5-1,TRBD1,few,TRBJ1-2,TGCGCCAGCAGCTCAGGACAGGGGCGACTCTATGGCTACACCTTC,CASSSGQGRLYGYTF
TRBV14,TRBD1,few,TRBJ2-7,TGTGCCAGCAGCGGCCCGGGACAGGGGGCTTACGAGCAGTACTTC,CASSGPGQGAYEQYF
TRBV3-1,TRBD2,.,TRBJ2-7,TGTGCCAGCAGCCAAAAGGGAACTAGCGGGAGGGCCGAGCAGTACTTC,CASSQKGTSGRAEQYF
TRBV25-1,.,.,TRBJ2-7,TGTGCCAGCAGTCCGGGACACTACTACGAGCAGTACTTC,CASSPGHYYEQYF